This T cell receptor beta chain was recovered during a study of blood T cells in healthy people across ages. Study context: Per every two T cells, about one barcoded beta molecule was captured by template switching.

Donors were healthy Caucasian individuals from Russia aged about 6 to 100. Researchers isolated at least 6.5 million PBMCs per sample. Per germline, CDR1 SGHRS and CDR2 YFSETQ. The CDR3 loop spans 13 amino acids. It was with a sample-barcoded 5' primer and a J-beta primer mix that a second PCR of roughly 7 to 11 cycles was run. In TCRdb, the 5' RACE reads were re-called with MiXCR into one record per CDR3 protein. This sample has 1,100,000 or so distinct CDR3 sequences, with around 43% found just once. Sequencing used blood. This TCR came from a woman aged 55-69 years in good health. The rearrangement uses TRBV5-1 and TRBJ2-1; D may correspond to TRBD1 or TRBD2 (7 bases each). The assigned J gene may be wrong: the sequence end matches TRBJ2-7 better. The CDR3 DNA reads as TGCGCCAGCGGAGACAGGGACTACAATGAGCAGTACTTC. Translation gives CASGDRDYNEQYF.